Listed below are T cell receptor beta chains from one sample, sequenced in a study of blood T cell repertoires in COVID-19. Libraries were prepared by immunoSEQ multiplex PCR; TCRdb keeps only in-frame clonotypes and omits some of them. The sample consists of about 43,000 clones, approximately 90% of them appearing once. The source material was peripheral blood. These receptor sequences come from an elderly woman with active COVID-19. Both conserved end residues are part of each CDR3. Each record gives: CDR3 length, J gene, clone size, V gene, D gene, CDR3 DNA, CDR3 protein. The D gene is left open where the match is weak. Clone size is shown for a subset of rows, as once, few, many or a class of expanded clone.

cdr3_length: 14; j_call: TRBJ2-2; clone_size: -; v_call: TRBV6-5; d_call: TRBD1; cdr3_nt: TGTGCCAGCACGGGACAGGGGAACACCGGGGAGCTGTTTTTT; cdr3_aa: CASTGQGNTGELFF
cdr3_length: 16; j_call: TRBJ1-1; clone_size: -; v_call: TRBV28; d_call: TRBD1; cdr3_nt: TGTGCCAGCAGTTTCCTCGCGATCGGGACAGCACAGAGGGCTTTCTTT; cdr3_aa: CASSFLAIGTAQRAFF
cdr3_length: 16; j_call: TRBJ1-5; clone_size: -; v_call: TRBV28; d_call: TRBD1; cdr3_nt: TGTGCCAGCAGTCCTTTCGGTACAGGGGGATACCAGCCCCAGCATTTT; cdr3_aa: CASSPFGTGGYQPQHF
cdr3_length: 15; j_call: TRBJ1-2; clone_size: -; v_call: TRBV6-6; d_call: TRBD1; cdr3_nt: TGTGCCAGCAGTTACTCCGCGGACAGGAACTATGGCTACACCTTC; cdr3_aa: CASSYSADRNYGYTF
cdr3_length: 15; j_call: TRBJ2-3; clone_size: -; v_call: TRBV28; d_call: TRBD2; cdr3_nt: TGTGCCAGCAGTTTGGGACTAATAAGCACAGATACGCAGTATTTT; cdr3_aa: CASSLGLISTDTQYF
cdr3_length: 16; j_call: TRBJ2-2; clone_size: -; v_call: TRBV5-5; d_call: TRBD1; cdr3_nt: TGTGCCAGCAGCCCCGGACAGGGGGCGTTCTCCGGGGAGCTGTTTTTT; cdr3_aa: CASSPGQGAFSGELFF
cdr3_length: 14; j_call: TRBJ1-6; clone_size: -; v_call: TRBV19; d_call: -; cdr3_nt: TGTGCCAGTAGTATATCCCAGGGGATCTCACCCCTCCACTTT; cdr3_aa: CASSISQGISPLHF
cdr3_length: 13; j_call: TRBJ2-1; clone_size: -; v_call: TRBV6-2/TRBV6-3; d_call: -; cdr3_nt: TGTGCCAGCAGCCCTCGGGGTTTCAATGAGCAGTTCTTC; cdr3_aa: CASSPRGFNEQFF
cdr3_length: 16; j_call: TRBJ2-1; clone_size: few; v_call: TRBV9; d_call: TRBD1; cdr3_nt: TGTGCCAGCAGTCCCTTTCCAGGGGGCTCCTACAATGAGCAGTTCTTC; cdr3_aa: CASSPFPGGSYNEQFF
cdr3_length: 15; j_call: TRBJ1-6; clone_size: -; v_call: TRBV6-1; d_call: -; cdr3_nt: TGTGCCAGCAGTGAGGCAGGGATGGGAAATTCACCCCTCCACTTT; cdr3_aa: CASSEAGMGNSPLHF
cdr3_length: 15; j_call: TRBJ2-3; clone_size: -; v_call: TRBV9; d_call: TRBD1; cdr3_nt: TGTGCCAGCAGCGTAGTTGCAGGGGGTTTAGATACGCAGTATTTT; cdr3_aa: CASSVVAGGLDTQYF
cdr3_length: 13; j_call: TRBJ2-2; clone_size: -; v_call: TRBV6-2/TRBV6-3; d_call: -; cdr3_nt: TGTGCCAGCAGTAAACAAAACACCGGGGAGCTGTTTTTT; cdr3_aa: CASSKQNTGELFF
cdr3_length: 16; j_call: TRBJ2-2; clone_size: -; v_call: TRBV4-1; d_call: TRBD1; cdr3_nt: TGCGCCAGCAGCCAAACCGGGACAGGGGGCGTCGGGGAGCTGTTTTTT; cdr3_aa: CASSQTGTGGVGELFF
cdr3_length: 18; j_call: TRBJ1-1; clone_size: -; v_call: TRBV5-6; d_call: -; cdr3_nt: TGTGCCAGCAGCCCACCCACAGGGTACCCGGGCCTGAACACTGAAGCTTTCTTT; cdr3_aa: CASSPPTGYPGLNTEAFF
cdr3_length: 14; j_call: TRBJ2-3; clone_size: -; v_call: TRBV6-1; d_call: TRBD2; cdr3_nt: TGTGCCAGCAGTGAACGAGGGAGGGAAGATACGCAGTATTTT; cdr3_aa: CASSERGREDTQYF
cdr3_length: 17; j_call: TRBJ1-1; clone_size: -; v_call: TRBV6-6; d_call: TRBD1; cdr3_nt: TGTGCCAGCAGTCCGCGGACAGGGGGCCATAGGAACACTGAAGCTTTCTTT; cdr3_aa: CASSPRTGGHRNTEAFF
cdr3_length: 14; j_call: TRBJ1-2; clone_size: -; v_call: TRBV18; d_call: -; cdr3_nt: TGTGCCAGCTCACCGGCGGCAACTAACTATGGCTACACCTTC; cdr3_aa: CASSPAATNYGYTF
cdr3_length: 14; j_call: TRBJ2-2; clone_size: -; v_call: TRBV6-6; d_call: -; cdr3_nt: TGTGCCAGTTCAATTTTTTGGAACACCGGGGAGCTGTTTTTT; cdr3_aa: CASSIFWNTGELFF
cdr3_length: 15; j_call: TRBJ2-3; clone_size: -; v_call: TRBV6-2/TRBV6-3; d_call: TRBD2; cdr3_nt: TGTGCCAGCAGTTACTCCGGACTAGCAACAGATACGCAGTATTTT; cdr3_aa: CASSYSGLATDTQYF
cdr3_length: 18; j_call: TRBJ2-3; clone_size: -; v_call: TRBV3-1/TRBV3-2; d_call: TRBD2; cdr3_nt: TGTGCCAGCAGCCCAACTTTCACTAGCGGGGCTAGCACAGATACGCAGTATTTT; cdr3_aa: CASSPTFTSGASTDTQYF
cdr3_length: 15; j_call: TRBJ2-1; clone_size: -; v_call: TRBV5-1; d_call: TRBD2; cdr3_nt: TGCGCCAGCAGCTTGGAGGCGGGGGGGCGTAGTGAGCAGTTCTTC; cdr3_aa: CASSLEAGGRSEQFF
cdr3_length: 15; j_call: TRBJ1-2; clone_size: -; v_call: TRBV29-1; d_call: TRBD1; cdr3_nt: TGCAGCGTTAATCCGGGACAGGGGGGTAACTATGGCTACACCTTC; cdr3_aa: CSVNPGQGGNYGYTF
cdr3_length: 15; j_call: TRBJ1-1; clone_size: -; v_call: TRBV5-5; d_call: TRBD1; cdr3_nt: TGTGCCAGCAGCGGGGACAGGGGGCTAATCACTGAAGCTTTCTTT; cdr3_aa: CASSGDRGLITEAFF
cdr3_length: 16; j_call: TRBJ2-5; clone_size: -; v_call: TRBV6-6; d_call: -; cdr3_nt: TGTGCCAGCAGTTCAAACTCGCGGGTGTCGGGTGAGACCCAGTACTTC; cdr3_aa: CASSSNSRVSGETQYF
cdr3_length: 13; j_call: TRBJ1-2; clone_size: -; v_call: TRBV3-1/TRBV3-2; d_call: -; cdr3_nt: TGTGCCAGCAGCCCCTTTTCAGTTTATGGCTACACCTTC; cdr3_aa: CASSPFSVYGYTF
cdr3_length: 16; j_call: TRBJ1-5; clone_size: -; v_call: TRBV28; d_call: TRBD1; cdr3_nt: TGTGCCAGCAGTACCGGGAGACAGGGAAAGGGGCAGCCCCAGCATTTT; cdr3_aa: CASSTGRQGKGQPQHF
cdr3_length: 15; j_call: TRBJ2-7; clone_size: -; v_call: TRBV6-5; d_call: TRBD2; cdr3_nt: TGTGCCAGCAGAAGGCCCGGGACTAGTTCCCACGAGCAGTACTTC; cdr3_aa: CASRRPGTSSHEQYF
cdr3_length: 15; j_call: TRBJ1-3; clone_size: -; v_call: TRBV19; d_call: -; cdr3_nt: TGTGCCAGTAGTATATCAGGGGACCTTGGAAACACCATATATTTT; cdr3_aa: CASSISGDLGNTIYF
cdr3_length: 14; j_call: TRBJ2-2; clone_size: -; v_call: TRBV4-2; d_call: -; cdr3_nt: TGTGCCAGCAGCCAAGATAGACGGGCCGGGGAGCTGTTTTTT; cdr3_aa: CASSQDRRAGELFF
cdr3_length: 19; j_call: TRBJ2-1; clone_size: -; v_call: TRBV2; d_call: TRBD2; cdr3_nt: TGTGCCAGCAGTGAAGTTCGAAGCGGGGGGGCCGTTTGGTACAATGAGCAGTTCTTC; cdr3_aa: CASSEVRSGGAVWYNEQFF
cdr3_length: 15; j_call: TRBJ1-5; clone_size: -; v_call: TRBV4-2; d_call: -; cdr3_nt: TGTGCCAGCAGCTCAGGGGACGGCGTTTATCAGCCCCAGCATTTT; cdr3_aa: CASSSGDGVYQPQHF
cdr3_length: 17; j_call: TRBJ2-2; clone_size: -; v_call: TRBV19; d_call: TRBD2; cdr3_nt: TGTGCCAGTACGGGGGGTTTCGGGCTAGGAAACACCGGGGAGCTGTTTTTT; cdr3_aa: CASTGGFGLGNTGELFF
cdr3_length: 14; j_call: TRBJ2-7; clone_size: -; v_call: TRBV7-8; d_call: -; cdr3_nt: TGTGCCAGCAGCTTAGTCACTCCCTCCTACGAGCAGTACTTC; cdr3_aa: CASSLVTPSYEQYF
cdr3_length: 13; j_call: TRBJ1-4; clone_size: -; v_call: TRBV5-6; d_call: TRBD1; cdr3_nt: TGTGCCAGCAGCTTGGGACAGGGGGAAAAACTGTTTTTT; cdr3_aa: CASSLGQGEKLFF
cdr3_length: 15; j_call: TRBJ2-3; clone_size: -; v_call: TRBV5-4; d_call: -; cdr3_nt: TGTGCCAGCAGCCCCCAGGTCAGGGGCACAGATACGCAGTATTTT; cdr3_aa: CASSPQVRGTDTQYF
cdr3_length: 11; j_call: TRBJ2-7; clone_size: once; v_call: TRBV12-3/TRBV12-4; d_call: -; cdr3_nt: TGTGCAGTCGGACAGCCCTACGAGCAGTACTTC; cdr3_aa: CAVGQPYEQYF
cdr3_length: 14; j_call: TRBJ2-5; clone_size: -; v_call: TRBV5-1; d_call: -; cdr3_nt: TGCGCCAGCAGCTTGGGGACGGAGGGAGAGACCCAGTACTTC; cdr3_aa: CASSLGTEGETQYF
cdr3_length: 16; j_call: TRBJ2-7; clone_size: -; v_call: TRBV6-4; d_call: -; cdr3_nt: TGTGCCAGCAGTGACACACGCCAGGAAACCACCTACGAGCAGTACTTC; cdr3_aa: CASSDTRQETTYEQYF
cdr3_length: 15; j_call: TRBJ2-5; clone_size: -; v_call: TRBV3-1/TRBV3-2; d_call: TRBD1; cdr3_nt: TGTGCCAGCAGCCAAGGTGCAGGGGGCCAAGAGACCCAGTACTTC; cdr3_aa: CASSQGAGGQETQYF
cdr3_length: 18; j_call: TRBJ1-2; clone_size: -; v_call: TRBV6-1; d_call: TRBD1; cdr3_nt: TGTGCCAGCAGTGGTAAGGGACAGACTAAGCGGACTAACTATGGCTACACCTTC; cdr3_aa: CASSGKGQTKRTNYGYTF
cdr3_length: 14; j_call: TRBJ2-2; clone_size: -; v_call: TRBV2; d_call: -; cdr3_nt: TGTGCCAGCAGGAGGGGACTTAACACCGGGGAGCTGTTTTTT; cdr3_aa: CASRRGLNTGELFF
cdr3_length: 18; j_call: TRBJ2-4; clone_size: -; v_call: TRBV10-3; d_call: -; cdr3_nt: TGTGCCATCAGTGACACTTACGGCCAGGGGGGAGCCAAAAACATTCAGTACTTC; cdr3_aa: CAISDTYGQGGAKNIQYF
cdr3_length: 11; j_call: TRBJ2-7; clone_size: -; v_call: TRBV19; d_call: -; cdr3_nt: TGTGCCAGTAGCAGTATCTACGAGCAGTACTTC; cdr3_aa: CASSSIYEQYF
cdr3_length: 13; j_call: TRBJ2-7; clone_size: -; v_call: TRBV6-5; d_call: TRBD1; cdr3_nt: TGTGCCAGCAGATCCGGGACAGGGTTCGAGCAGTACTTC; cdr3_aa: CASRSGTGFEQYF
cdr3_length: 15; j_call: TRBJ1-4; clone_size: -; v_call: TRBV4-1; d_call: -; cdr3_nt: TGCGCCAGCAGCCAAGGGCACTCGGGGAATGAAAAACTGTTTTTT; cdr3_aa: CASSQGHSGNEKLFF
cdr3_length: 16; j_call: TRBJ2-3; clone_size: -; v_call: TRBV24-1; d_call: TRBD1; cdr3_nt: TGTGCCACCAGTGATCCCCGACAGGGGGCGTGGGATACGCAGTATTTT; cdr3_aa: CATSDPRQGAWDTQYF
cdr3_length: 15; j_call: TRBJ1-6; clone_size: few; v_call: TRBV11-1; d_call: TRBD1; cdr3_nt: TGTGCCAGCAGCTTACGGGCAGGGGGCGGATCACCCCTCCACTTT; cdr3_aa: CASSLRAGGGSPLHF
cdr3_length: 14; j_call: TRBJ2-3; clone_size: -; v_call: TRBV4-3; d_call: -; cdr3_nt: TGCGCCAGCAGCCCGAGGGCCCGAGAAGATACGCAGTATTTT; cdr3_aa: CASSPRAREDTQYF
cdr3_length: 17; j_call: TRBJ2-3; clone_size: -; v_call: TRBV5-1; d_call: TRBD2; cdr3_nt: TGCGCCAGCAGCCTAGGGACTAGCGGGGGTTCGTCGTTCGGGCAGTATTTT; cdr3_aa: CASSLGTSGGSSFGQYF
cdr3_length: 17; j_call: TRBJ2-4; clone_size: -; v_call: TRBV7-2; d_call: TRBD2; cdr3_nt: TGTGCCAGCAGCTCATTTAGCGGGGGGGTGGCCAAAAACATTCAGTACTTC; cdr3_aa: CASSSFSGGVAKNIQYF
cdr3_length: 17; j_call: TRBJ1-5; clone_size: -; v_call: TRBV2; d_call: TRBD1; cdr3_nt: TGTGCCAGCAGTGCATCAGGGGGAGCTTATAGCAATCAGCCCCAGCATTTT; cdr3_aa: CASSASGGAYSNQPQHF
cdr3_length: 17; j_call: TRBJ1-6; clone_size: once; v_call: TRBV10-1; d_call: TRBD1; cdr3_nt: TGCGCCAGCAGTCCGACCTGTGACAGGGATTATAATTCACCCCTCCACTTT; cdr3_aa: CASSPTCDRDYNSPLHF
cdr3_length: 14; j_call: TRBJ2-3; clone_size: -; v_call: TRBV5-1; d_call: -; cdr3_nt: TGCGCCAGCAGCGCGACGACTGGTTCAGATACGCAGTATTTT; cdr3_aa: CASSATTGSDTQYF
cdr3_length: 13; j_call: TRBJ1-5; clone_size: -; v_call: TRBV7-2; d_call: -; cdr3_nt: TGTGCCAGCAGGGCCCGGGAGGGACAGCCCCAGCATTTT; cdr3_aa: CASRAREGQPQHF
cdr3_length: 17; j_call: TRBJ2-3; clone_size: once; v_call: TRBV24-1; d_call: TRBD1; cdr3_nt: TGTGCCACCAGTGACCCCCGAGGGACAGGGGGGACAGATACGCAGTATTTT; cdr3_aa: CATSDPRGTGGTDTQYF
cdr3_length: 14; j_call: TRBJ2-3; clone_size: -; v_call: TRBV3-1/TRBV3-2; d_call: TRBD2; cdr3_nt: TGTGCCAGCAGTCCTAGCGGGGTCACAGATACGCAGTATTTT; cdr3_aa: CASSPSGVTDTQYF
cdr3_length: 17; j_call: TRBJ2-6; clone_size: -; v_call: TRBV7-2; d_call: -; cdr3_nt: TGTGCCAGCAGCACACAGACAGGTTGGGCTGGGGCCAACGTCCTGACTTTC; cdr3_aa: CASSTQTGWAGANVLTF
cdr3_length: 16; j_call: TRBJ2-7; clone_size: few; v_call: TRBV4-3; d_call: TRBD2; cdr3_nt: TGCGCCAGCAGCCAAGATCTTCTAGCGGGGGACTACGAGCAGTACTTC; cdr3_aa: CASSQDLLAGDYEQYF
cdr3_length: 14; j_call: TRBJ2-3; clone_size: -; v_call: TRBV2; d_call: -; cdr3_nt: TGTGCCAGCAGTGTGGCTAGCCCGGAAGATACGCAGTATTTT; cdr3_aa: CASSVASPEDTQYF